This TCR beta chain appears in the sequencing data of a study of T cell changes during pregnancy in multiple sclerosis. Germline lookup yields CDR1 LGHNA and CDR2 YNFKEQ. The ends lost 1 base at V and 4 bases at J; junction bases unmatched: 0. The CDR3 consists of 15 residues. Clones were sequenced by immunoSEQ multiplex PCR, and TCRdb holds only the in-frame ones, with some missing. The sample consists of just under 70,000 clones, about 89% of them appearing once. The TCR was taken from a female donor with multiple sclerosis, enrolled in a pregnancy study. The chain employs TRBV4-2 and TRBJ2-7; 14 bases map to TRBD2. The specimen comprised peripheral blood, sampled in the second trimester of pregnancy. The CDR3, as DNA: TGTGCCAGCAGCCAAGGGACTAGCGGGGGGTACGAGCAGTACTTC. As protein: CASSQGTSGGYEQYF.